These 6 T cell receptor beta chains came from one sample sequenced in a study of CD8+ T cells in alopecia areata. Once RNA had been extracted, it was reverse transcribed into cDNA to act as the sequencing template. The method was immunoSEQ multiplex PCR; TCRdb's version includes in-frame clones alone and lacks a portion of them. The data contain 180,000 or so clones, roughly 60% of them seen just once; the ten biggest clones take up 1.7%. The sample in question was CD4+ T cells sorted from blood, obtained at week 0. Source of these receptors: a human donor with alopecia areata.

The chain joins TRBV25-1 to TRBJ1-6, with D hard to call. This CDR3 contains 13 residues. V was pared by 6 bases and J by 9 bases, with 12 bases between. Looked up from germline, CDR1 is MGHDK and CDR2 is SYGVNS. CDR3 in amino acids: CASRGGDASPLHF. CDR3 in DNA: TGTGCCAGCAGGGGAGGTGACGCTTCACCCCTCCACTTT.

V gene TRBV10-3 combines with J gene TRBJ2-1, with D maybe TRBD2 (7 bases). The CDR3 runs to 15 residues. Trimming took off 6 bases at V and 7 bases at J, with 19 bases between the two ends. Germline V gives CDR1 ENHRY, CDR2 SYGVKD. The CDR3 coding sequence is TGTGCCATCAGCCCTTTGGCGGGGGCTAGTAATGAGCAGTTCTTC. Translating it yields CAISPLAGASNEQFF.

The chain couples TRBV7-9 to TRBJ1-6, with D possibly being TRBD1 (6 bases). This CDR3 spans 15 amino acids. Germline V gene sequence: CDR1 SEHNR, CDR2 FQNEAQ (reference sequence). Trimming removed 6 bases from V and 7 bases from J, with 16 bases in between. The DNA of the CDR3 is TGTGCCAGCAGGCTTGGAACAGGGATGAATTCACCCCTCCACTTT. It specifies CASRLGTGMNSPLHF.

To note about this clone: Other nucleotide sequences from this sample produce the same CDR3. J is TRBJ1-5 and V is TRBV30; D possibly corresponds to TRBD1 (5 bases). V gave up 0 bases and J gave up 7 bases, with 10 bases separating them. Germline V gene lookup returns CDR1 GTSNPN and CDR2 SVGIG (reference sequence). The CDR3 length is 13 residues. The CDR3 here is CAWSVGRDQPQHF. CDR3 bases: TGTGCCTGGAGTGTGGGCAGGGACCAGCCCCAGCATTTT.

V and J are TRBV28 and TRBJ1-5; 8 nucleotides match TRBD1. The trim removed 9 bases at V and 6 bases at J, leaving 7 bases unmatched. The CDR3 is 13 residues long. Germline-derived CDR1 and CDR2 are MDHEN and SYDVKM. CDR3 sequence reads: CASGQGITQPQHF. CDR3 sequence (DNA): TGTGCCAGTGGACAGGGCATAACTCAGCCCCAGCATTTT.

The CDR3 is CASSYSGLATFDEQFF. CDR3 nucleotides: TGTGCCAGCAGTTACTCCGGACTCGCCACATTCGATGAGCAGTTCTTC. The rearrangement joins TRBV6-5 to TRBJ2-1; D might be TRBD2 (5 bases). The CDR3 length is 16 residues. The ends were cut back, 0 bases at V and 8 bases at J, with 17 bases in the middle. CDR1 MNHEY and CDR2 SVGAGI come from the germline V gene.